This T cell receptor (beta chain) was identified during a study of cytomegalovirus exposure and HLA in healthy donors. The CDR3 totals 13 residues. Germline values: CDR1 SGDLS, CDR2 YYNGEE. V gave up 7 bases and J gave up 4 bases; unmatched junction bases: 7. Primers: 60 Vbeta forward and 13 Jbeta reverse. Clones were read by immunoSEQ multiplex PCR, and TCRdb kept only the in-frame ones, dropping some. The table lists 150,000 or so clones, 65% to 85% of them singletons. Sample: PBMCs. This rearrangement joins TRBV9 to TRBJ2-7; 8 bases match TRBD2. The sequence was obtained from a man aged 40-49 years in good health and CMV-seropositive. The CDR3 sequence: CASSRGGSYEQYF. CDR3 coding DNA: TGTGCCAGCTCCCGGGGGGGCTCGTACGAGCAGTACTTC.